This T cell receptor beta chain was identified in a study of human T cells and chemical hapten exposure. Time point defined: patch test 3, about 24 weeks after DPC sensitization. The treatment here: therapeutic diphenylcyclopropenone sensitization with weekly scalp DPC. Study-level findings and limits: Donors, who had alopecia, may show an immune response that differs from healthy people's.

The library tagged individual cDNA molecules with unique molecular identifiers. TCRdb analysed the RACE reads with MiXCR anew, one entry per CDR3 protein. The table shows roughly 90,000 distinct CDR3 sequences, with approximately 10% occurring only once. This CDR3 region has 13 residues. A word on this clonotype: Its antigen is not identified.

The clonotype was recovered from a woman in her 30s with alopecia areata. Some clones in this sample may be carry-over from other donors' samples. This specimen consisted of whole blood, obtained in connection with sensitization to the hapten diphenylcyclopropenone (DPC). The chain combines TRBV21-1 with TRBJ2-7. TRBV21-1 counts as a pseudogene. CDR3 sequence: CASSNAGPYEQYF. The CDR3 DNA follows: TGTGCCAGCAGCAATGCAGGCCCCTACGAGCAGTACTTC.